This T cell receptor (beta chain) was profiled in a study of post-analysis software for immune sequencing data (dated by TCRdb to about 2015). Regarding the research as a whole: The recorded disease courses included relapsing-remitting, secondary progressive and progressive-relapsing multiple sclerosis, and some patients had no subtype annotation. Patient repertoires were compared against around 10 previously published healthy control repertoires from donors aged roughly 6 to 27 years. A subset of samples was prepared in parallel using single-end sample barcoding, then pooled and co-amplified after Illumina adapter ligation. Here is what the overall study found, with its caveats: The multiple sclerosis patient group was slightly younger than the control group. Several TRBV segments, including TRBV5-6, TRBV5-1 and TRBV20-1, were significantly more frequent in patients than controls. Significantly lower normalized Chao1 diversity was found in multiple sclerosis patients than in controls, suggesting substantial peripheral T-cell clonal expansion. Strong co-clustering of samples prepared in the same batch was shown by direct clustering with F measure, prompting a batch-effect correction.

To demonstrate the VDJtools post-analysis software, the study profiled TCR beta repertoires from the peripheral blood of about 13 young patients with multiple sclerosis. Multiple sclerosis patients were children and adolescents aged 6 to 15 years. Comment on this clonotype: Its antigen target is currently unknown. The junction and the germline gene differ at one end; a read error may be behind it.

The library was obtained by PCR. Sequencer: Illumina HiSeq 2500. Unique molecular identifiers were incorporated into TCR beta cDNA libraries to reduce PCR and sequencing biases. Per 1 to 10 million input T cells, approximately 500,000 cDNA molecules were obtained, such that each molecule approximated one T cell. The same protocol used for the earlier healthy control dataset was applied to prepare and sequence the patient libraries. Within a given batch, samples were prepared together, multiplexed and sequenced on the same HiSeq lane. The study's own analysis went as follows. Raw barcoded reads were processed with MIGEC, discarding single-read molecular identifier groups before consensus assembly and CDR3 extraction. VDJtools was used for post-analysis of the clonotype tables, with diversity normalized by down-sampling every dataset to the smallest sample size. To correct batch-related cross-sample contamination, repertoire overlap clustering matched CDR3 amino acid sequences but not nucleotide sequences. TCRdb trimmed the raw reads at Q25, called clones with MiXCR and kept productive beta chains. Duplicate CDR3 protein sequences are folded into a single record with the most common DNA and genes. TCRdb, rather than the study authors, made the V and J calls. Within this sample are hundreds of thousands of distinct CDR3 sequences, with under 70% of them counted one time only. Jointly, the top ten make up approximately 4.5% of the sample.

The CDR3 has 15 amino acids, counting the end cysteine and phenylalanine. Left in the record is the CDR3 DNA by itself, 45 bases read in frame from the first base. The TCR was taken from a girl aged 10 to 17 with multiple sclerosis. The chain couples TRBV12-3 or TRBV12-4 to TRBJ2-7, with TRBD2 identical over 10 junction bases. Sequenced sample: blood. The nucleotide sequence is TGTGCCAGCAGCTTAGCGGGAGGAACTACCTACGAGCAGTACTTC. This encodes CASSLAGGTTYEQYF.